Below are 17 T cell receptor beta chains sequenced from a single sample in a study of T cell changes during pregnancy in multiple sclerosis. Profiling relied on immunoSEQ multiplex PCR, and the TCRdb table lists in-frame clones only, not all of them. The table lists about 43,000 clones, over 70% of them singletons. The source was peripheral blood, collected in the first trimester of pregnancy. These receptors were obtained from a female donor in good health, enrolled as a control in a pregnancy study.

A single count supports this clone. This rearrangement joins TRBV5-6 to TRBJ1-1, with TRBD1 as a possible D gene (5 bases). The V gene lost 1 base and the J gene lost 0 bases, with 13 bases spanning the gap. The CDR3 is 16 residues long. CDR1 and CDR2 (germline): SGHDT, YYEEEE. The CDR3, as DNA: TGTGCCAGCAGCTTGTGGGGCGACGTCCTGAACACTGAAGCTTTCTTT. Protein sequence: CASSLWGDVLNTEAFF. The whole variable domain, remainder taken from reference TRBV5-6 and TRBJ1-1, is DAGVTQSPTHLIKTRGQQVTLRCSPKSGHDTVSWYQQALGQGPQFIFQYYEEEERQRGNFPDRFSGHQFPNYSSELNVNALLLGDSALYLCASSLWGDVLNTEAFFGQGTRLTVV.

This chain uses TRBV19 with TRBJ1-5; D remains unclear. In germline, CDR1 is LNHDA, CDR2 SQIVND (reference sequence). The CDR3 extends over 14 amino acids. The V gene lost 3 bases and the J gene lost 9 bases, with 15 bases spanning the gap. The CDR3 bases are TGTGCCAGTAGTATGTCGGCAGGATCTGGGCCCCAGCATTTT. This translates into CASSMSAGSGPQHF.

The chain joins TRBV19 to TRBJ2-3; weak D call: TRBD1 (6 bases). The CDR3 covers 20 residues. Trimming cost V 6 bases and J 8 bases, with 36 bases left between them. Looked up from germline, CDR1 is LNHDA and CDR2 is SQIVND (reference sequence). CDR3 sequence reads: CASSLSGRGFRQGGSVTQYF. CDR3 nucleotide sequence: TGTGCCAGTAGCCTCAGCGGCCGAGGGTTTAGACAAGGGGGTTCTGTTACGCAGTATTTT.

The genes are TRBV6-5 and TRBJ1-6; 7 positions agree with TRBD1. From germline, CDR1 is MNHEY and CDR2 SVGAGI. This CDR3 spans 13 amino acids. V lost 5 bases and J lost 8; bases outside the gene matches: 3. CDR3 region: CASSKQGYSPLHF. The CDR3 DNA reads TGTGCCAGCAGTAAACAGGGGTATTCACCCCTCCACTTT.

The CDR3 is CASSPRADRGFLRSYEQYF. CDR3 coding DNA: TGTGCCAGCAGCCCCCGTGCGGACAGGGGATTCTTAAGGTCTTACGAGCAGTACTTC. The genes are TRBV13 and TRBJ2-7, with 9 bases matching TRBD1. Unmatched junction bases numbered 21, after V lost 5 bases and J lost 4 bases. The germline CDR1 and CDR2 sequences are PRHDT and FYEKMQ (reference sequence). This CDR3 comprises 19 residues.

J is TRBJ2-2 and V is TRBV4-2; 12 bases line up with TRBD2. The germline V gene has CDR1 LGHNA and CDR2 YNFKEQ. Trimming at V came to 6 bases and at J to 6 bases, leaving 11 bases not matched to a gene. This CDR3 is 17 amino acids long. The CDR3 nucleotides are TGTGCCAGCAGTCGGTCTCCTAGCGGGAGGGGATCCGGGGAGCTGTTTTTT. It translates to CASSRSPSGRGSGELFF.

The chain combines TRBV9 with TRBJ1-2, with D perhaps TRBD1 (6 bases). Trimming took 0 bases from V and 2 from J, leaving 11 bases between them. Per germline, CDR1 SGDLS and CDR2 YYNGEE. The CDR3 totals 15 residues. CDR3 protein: CASSVGGGRNYGYTF. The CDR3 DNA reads TGTGCCAGCAGCGTAGGCGGGGGCAGGAACTATGGCTACACCTTC.

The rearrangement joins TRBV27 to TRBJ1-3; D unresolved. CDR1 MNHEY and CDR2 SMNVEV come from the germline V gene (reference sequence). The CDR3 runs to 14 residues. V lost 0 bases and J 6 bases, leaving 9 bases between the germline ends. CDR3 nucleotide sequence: TGTGCCAGCAGTTTATCCCGACACGAAAACACCATATATTTT. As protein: CASSLSRHENTIYF.

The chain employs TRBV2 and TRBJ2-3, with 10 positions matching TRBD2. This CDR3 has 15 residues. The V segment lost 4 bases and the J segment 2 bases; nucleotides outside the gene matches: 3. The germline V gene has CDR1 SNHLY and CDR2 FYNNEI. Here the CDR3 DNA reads TGTGCCAGCAGTGGGACTAGCGGTCCCACAGATACGCAGTATTTT. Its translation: CASSGTSGPTDTQYF.

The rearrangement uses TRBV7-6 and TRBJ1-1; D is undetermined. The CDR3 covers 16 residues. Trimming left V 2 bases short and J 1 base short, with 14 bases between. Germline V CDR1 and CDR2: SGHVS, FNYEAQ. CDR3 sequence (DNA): TGTGCCAGCAGCTTACGTCTTACACGCTCGAACACTGAAGCTTTCTTT. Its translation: CASSLRLTRSNTEAFF.

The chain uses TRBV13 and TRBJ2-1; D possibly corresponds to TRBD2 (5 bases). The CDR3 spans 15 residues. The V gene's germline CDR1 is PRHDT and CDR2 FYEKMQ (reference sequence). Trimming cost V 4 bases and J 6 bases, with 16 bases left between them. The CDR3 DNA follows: TGTGCCAGCAGCTCCGGACTCTCTAGTAGCAATGAGCAGTTCTTC. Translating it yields CASSSGLSSSNEQFF.

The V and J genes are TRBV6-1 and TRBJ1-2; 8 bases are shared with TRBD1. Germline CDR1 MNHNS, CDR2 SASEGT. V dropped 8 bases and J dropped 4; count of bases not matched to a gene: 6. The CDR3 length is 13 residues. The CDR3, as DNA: TGTGCCAGCCACAGGGGGGCCCTCTATGGCTACACCTTC. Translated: CASHRGALYGYTF.

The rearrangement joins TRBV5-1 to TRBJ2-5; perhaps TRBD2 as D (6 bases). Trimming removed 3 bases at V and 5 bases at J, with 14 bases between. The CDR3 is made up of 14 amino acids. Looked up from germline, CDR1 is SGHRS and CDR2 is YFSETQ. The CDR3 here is CASSSPGTEETQYF. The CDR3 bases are TGCGCCAGCAGCTCCCCCGGGACTGAGGAGACCCAGTACTTC.

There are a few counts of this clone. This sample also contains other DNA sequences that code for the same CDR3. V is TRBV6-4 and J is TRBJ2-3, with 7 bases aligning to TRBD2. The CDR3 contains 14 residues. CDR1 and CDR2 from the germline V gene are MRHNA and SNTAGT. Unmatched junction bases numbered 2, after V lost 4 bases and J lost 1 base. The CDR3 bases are TGTGCCAGCAGTGTTGCGGGGGGCACAGATACGCAGTATTTT. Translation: CASSVAGGTDTQYF.

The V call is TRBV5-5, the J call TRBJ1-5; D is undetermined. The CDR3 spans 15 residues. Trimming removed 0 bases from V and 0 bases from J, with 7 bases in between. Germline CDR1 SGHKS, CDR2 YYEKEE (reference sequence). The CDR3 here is CASSLDSNSNQPQHF. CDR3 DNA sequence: TGTGCCAGCAGCTTGGACAGCAATAGCAATCAGCCCCAGCATTTT.

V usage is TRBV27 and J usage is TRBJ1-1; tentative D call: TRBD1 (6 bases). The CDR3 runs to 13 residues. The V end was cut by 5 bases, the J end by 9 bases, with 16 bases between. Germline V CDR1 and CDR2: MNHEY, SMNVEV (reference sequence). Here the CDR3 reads CASSITAGTKAFF. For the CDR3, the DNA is TGTGCCAGCAGTATAACTGCCGGGACAAAAGCTTTCTTT.

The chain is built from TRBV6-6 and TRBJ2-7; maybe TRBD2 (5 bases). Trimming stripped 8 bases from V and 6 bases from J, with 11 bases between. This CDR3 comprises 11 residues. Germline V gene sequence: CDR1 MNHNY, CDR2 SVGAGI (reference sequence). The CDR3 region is CASELRGEQYF. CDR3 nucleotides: TGTGCCAGCGAGCTACGGGGCGAGCAGTACTTC.